These T cell receptor beta chains were read from a single sample in a study of blood T cell repertoires in COVID-19. The assay was immunoSEQ multiplex PCR, and TCRdb's table has in-frame clones only and misses some. This table holds about 100,000 clones, roughly nine tenths found once. Sequenced input: peripheral blood. The receptors here all came from a man aged 50 to 60 with active COVID-19. Each CDR3 is given with its conserved first and last residue. The D gene is left open where the match is weak. Size tells how often a clone was seen (once, few, many) or the class of an expanded clone, and some rows leave it out.

clone size: once; J gene: TRBJ2-7; V gene: TRBV13; D gene: TRBD1; CDR3 DNA: TGTGCCAGCAGCCGACAGGGGGCATCTTACGAGCAGTACTTC; CDR3 protein: CASSRQGASYEQYF
clone size: .; J gene: TRBJ2-2; V gene: TRBV5-1; D gene: TRBD2; CDR3 DNA: TGCGCCAGCAGCTTGATGGCGGGAGCGGGAACCGGGGAGCTGTTTTTT; CDR3 protein: CASSLMAGAGTGELFF
clone size: few; J gene: TRBJ2-2; V gene: TRBV7-9; D gene: TRBD1; CDR3 DNA: TGTGCCAGCAGCTCGTTTGGGACAGGGTCCGGGGAGCTGTTTTTT; CDR3 protein: CASSSFGTGSGELFF
clone size: .; J gene: TRBJ2-1; V gene: TRBV12-2; D gene: .; CDR3 DNA: TGTGCAAGTCGCCGAAACCTTACGTACTACGCCTACAATGAGCAGTTCTTC; CDR3 protein: CASRRNLTYYAYNEQFF
clone size: .; J gene: TRBJ2-1; V gene: TRBV5-1; D gene: TRBD2; CDR3 DNA: TGCGCCAGCAGCTTGTTCCTAGCGGAAAACAATGAGCAGTTCTTC; CDR3 protein: CASSLFLAENNEQFF
clone size: .; J gene: TRBJ1-2; V gene: TRBV14; D gene: TRBD1; CDR3 DNA: TGTGCCAGCAGCCTTCAGAGGGGGCTTGGCTACACCTTC; CDR3 protein: CASSLQRGLGYTF
clone size: .; J gene: TRBJ2-1; V gene: TRBV4-2; D gene: TRBD2; CDR3 DNA: TGTGCCAGCAGCCAAGATCCCCTAGCGGGGGCCCTTTACAATGAGCAGTTCTTC; CDR3 protein: CASSQDPLAGALYNEQFF
clone size: .; J gene: TRBJ1-3; V gene: TRBV5-6; D gene: .; CDR3 DNA: TGTGCCAGCAGCTTGATAGGCAGGAGAAACACCATATATTTT; CDR3 protein: CASSLIGRRNTIYF
clone size: .; J gene: TRBJ1-1; V gene: TRBV7-8; D gene: .; CDR3 DNA: TGTGCCAGCAGCTTAATGTCGGTTAACACTGAAGCTTTCTTT; CDR3 protein: CASSLMSVNTEAFF
clone size: .; J gene: TRBJ2-7; V gene: TRBV13; D gene: .; CDR3 DNA: TGTGCCAGCAGCTTAGGCCCCGACATCTCCTACGAGCAGTACTTC; CDR3 protein: CASSLGPDISYEQYF
clone size: .; J gene: TRBJ1-1; V gene: TRBV2; D gene: TRBD1; CDR3 DNA: TGTGCCAGCAGCCCCGGACAGGGAGTTCCCTTT; CDR3 protein: CASSPGQGVPF
clone size: .; J gene: TRBJ2-2; V gene: TRBV19; D gene: .; CDR3 DNA: TGTGCCAGTAGTAAAGGGGAAGGGAAGTCGAACACCGGGGAGCTGTTTTTT; CDR3 protein: CASSKGEGKSNTGELFF
clone size: once; J gene: TRBJ2-2; V gene: TRBV4-1; D gene: TRBD2; CDR3 DNA: TGCGCCAGCAGCCCGAGGACTAGCGGGGTTGGCACCGGGGAGCTGTTTTTT; CDR3 protein: CASSPRTSGVGTGELFF
clone size: .; J gene: TRBJ1-5; V gene: TRBV5-6; D gene: .; CDR3 DNA: TGTGCCAGCAGCTTTCAGGGTATCTTACGGCCCCAGCATTTT; CDR3 protein: CASSFQGILRPQHF
clone size: once; J gene: TRBJ1-5; V gene: TRBV6-6; D gene: TRBD1; CDR3 DNA: TGTGCCAGCAAGACAGGGGGATTTAGTCAGCCCCAGCATTTT; CDR3 protein: CASKTGGFSQPQHF
clone size: .; J gene: TRBJ1-1; V gene: TRBV5-1; D gene: .; CDR3 DNA: TGCGCCAGCAGCTTGGGTTCGACGGGGAACACTGAAGCTTTCTTT; CDR3 protein: CASSLGSTGNTEAFF
clone size: .; J gene: TRBJ2-3; V gene: TRBV28; D gene: TRBD2; CDR3 DNA: TGTGCCAGCAGCGACAGAACACTAGCGGGAGGTTTAGCTGATACGCAGTATTTT; CDR3 protein: CASSDRTLAGGLADTQYF
clone size: .; J gene: TRBJ2-2; V gene: TRBV10-1; D gene: TRBD1; CDR3 DNA: TGCGCCAGCAGTTCTCAGGGGGACGGGGAGCTGTTTTTT; CDR3 protein: CASSSQGDGELFF
clone size: .; J gene: TRBJ2-2; V gene: TRBV5-5; D gene: .; CDR3 DNA: TGTGCCAGCAGCCAACTTGGACAGACTGTAAACACCGGGGAGCTGTTTTTT; CDR3 protein: CASSQLGQTVNTGELFF
clone size: few; J gene: TRBJ2-3; V gene: TRBV4-2; D gene: .; CDR3 DNA: TGTGCCAGCAGCCAAGCAAGCGGAGGAGGAGCAGATACGCAGTATTTT; CDR3 protein: CASSQASGGGADTQYF
clone size: .; J gene: TRBJ1-2; V gene: TRBV29-1; D gene: .; CDR3 DNA: TGCAGCGTTGGAGGCACAGGGTCTTTGGACTATGGCTACACCTTC; CDR3 protein: CSVGGTGSLDYGYTF
clone size: few; J gene: TRBJ1-6; V gene: TRBV5-1; D gene: TRBD1; CDR3 DNA: TGCGCCAGCAGCTGGGACAGGGCCAGCTTGGGTTCACCCCTCCACTTT; CDR3 protein: CASSWDRASLGSPLHF
clone size: .; J gene: TRBJ2-2; V gene: TRBV11-2; D gene: TRBD1; CDR3 DNA: TGTGCCAGCAGCTTAGGGGCCGGGACAGACATAACCGGGGAGCTGTTTTTT; CDR3 protein: CASSLGAGTDITGELFF
clone size: .; J gene: TRBJ2-5; V gene: TRBV7-9; D gene: .; CDR3 DNA: TGTGCCAGCAGCGTGGGGACAACGGAGACCCAGTACTTC; CDR3 protein: CASSVGTTETQYF
clone size: .; J gene: TRBJ2-1; V gene: TRBV7-8; D gene: .; CDR3 DNA: TGTGCCAGCAGCCCTAGGGTTGGAGGGAGAAATGAGCAGTTCTTC; CDR3 protein: CASSPRVGGRNEQFF
clone size: .; J gene: TRBJ2-1; V gene: TRBV11-3; D gene: TRBD2; CDR3 DNA: TGTGCCAGCAGCTTATTTGGGAGGGCCAAAAATGAGCAGTTCTTC; CDR3 protein: CASSLFGRAKNEQFF
clone size: .; J gene: TRBJ1-5; V gene: TRBV10-2; D gene: TRBD1; CDR3 DNA: TGCGCCAGCAGTGAGCTGGGACAGGGCGGTCAGCCCCAGCATTTT; CDR3 protein: CASSELGQGGQPQHF
clone size: .; J gene: TRBJ2-2; V gene: TRBV7-8; D gene: TRBD1; CDR3 DNA: TGTGCCAGCAGCCCAAGGACAGGGGACACCGGGGAGCTGTTTTTT; CDR3 protein: CASSPRTGDTGELFF
clone size: .; J gene: TRBJ2-3; V gene: TRBV11-2; D gene: TRBD1; CDR3 DNA: TGTGCCAGCAGCGGACAGGGAAGTGCCACAGATACGCAGTATTTT; CDR3 protein: CASSGQGSATDTQYF
clone size: .; J gene: TRBJ2-3; V gene: TRBV5-4; D gene: TRBD2; CDR3 DNA: TGTGCCAGCAGCTCAGGGACTAGCGGTCCAGATACGCAGTATTTT; CDR3 protein: CASSSGTSGPDTQYF
clone size: .; J gene: TRBJ1-5; V gene: TRBV10-2; D gene: .; CDR3 DNA: TGCGCCAGCAGTGAGCTAAGTAATCAGCCCCAGCATTTT; CDR3 protein: CASSELSNQPQHF
clone size: .; J gene: TRBJ1-1; V gene: TRBV18; D gene: .; CDR3 DNA: TGTGCCAGCTCACCTACTAACACTGAAGCTTTCTTT; CDR3 protein: CASSPTNTEAFF
clone size: .; J gene: TRBJ2-1; V gene: TRBV5-1; D gene: .; CDR3 DNA: TGCGCCAGCAGCTTGGGTGGAGCGGTCTCCTACAATGAGCAGTTCTTC; CDR3 protein: CASSLGGAVSYNEQFF
clone size: few; J gene: TRBJ1-1; V gene: TRBV11-2; D gene: TRBD1; CDR3 DNA: TGTGCCAGCAGCCTCGGACAGGGGAACACTGAAGCTTTCTTT; CDR3 protein: CASSLGQGNTEAFF
clone size: .; J gene: TRBJ1-1; V gene: TRBV11-3; D gene: .; CDR3 DNA: TGTGCCAGCAGCCCCGGGGACACTGAAGCTTTCTTT; CDR3 protein: CASSPGDTEAFF
clone size: .; J gene: TRBJ1-5; V gene: TRBV4-2; D gene: .; CDR3 DNA: TGTGCCAGCAGCCAAGAGTTGGGCCCTCAGCCCCAGCATTTT; CDR3 protein: CASSQELGPQPQHF
clone size: .; J gene: TRBJ1-4; V gene: TRBV19; D gene: TRBD1; CDR3 DNA: TGTGCCAGTAGTACCCTAGACAGGGGGCGCCTTGAAAAACTGTTTTTT; CDR3 protein: CASSTLDRGRLEKLFF
clone size: .; J gene: TRBJ2-3; V gene: TRBV2; D gene: TRBD2; CDR3 DNA: TGTGCCAGCAATCGACCTGGGCGGGGGGGCGCAGATACGCAGTATTTT; CDR3 protein: CASNRPGRGGADTQYF
clone size: once; J gene: TRBJ2-3; V gene: TRBV9; D gene: .; CDR3 DNA: TGTGCCAGCAATGGCGGAGGCACAGATACGCAGTATTTT; CDR3 protein: CASNGGGTDTQYF
clone size: .; J gene: TRBJ1-2; V gene: TRBV7-9; D gene: .; CDR3 DNA: TGTGCCAGCAGCTTACCGGGTTATAATGGCTACACCTTC; CDR3 protein: CASSLPGYNGYTF